The 26 T cell receptor beta chains below were found in one sample sequenced in a study of CD8+CD57+ T cells in acquired aplastic anemia. Genomic DNA acted as the template from which TCR beta VDJ combination and CDR3 sequence profiling were carried out. TCRdb redid the calling of the reads with MiXCR, one entry per CDR3 protein. The top ten hold approximately 4% of the sample, which has some 410,000 distinct CDR3 sequences, around 72% seen once. Specimen: sorted CD4+, CD8+, or CD8+CD57+ T cells (not recorded which) from PBMCs. Every receptor here comes from a human donor in good health, serving as a control.

The chain employs TRBV20-1 and TRBJ1-5, with D perhaps TRBD1 (5 bases). Looked up from germline, CDR1 is DFQATT and CDR2 is SNEGSKA (reference sequence). Between the trimmed V and J ends, which lost 6 bases and 0 bases, there was a span of 24 bases. The length of the CDR3 is 18 residues. The DNA of the CDR3 is TGCAGTGCGTCTGCCAGCGGGACTGGACCTTATAGCAATCAGCCCCAGCATTTT. Translating it yields CSASASGTGPYSNQPQHF.

The chain employs TRBV9 and TRBJ2-5, with unresolved D. The germline V gene has CDR1 SGDLS and CDR2 YYNGEE. V lost 3 bases, J lost 3 bases, and 12 bases lay in between. The CDR3 spans 14 residues. The DNA of the CDR3 is TGTGCCAGCAGCGCAGATGGTCAGAAAGAGACCCAGTACTTC. This sequence encodes CASSADGQKETQYF.

This clonotype was detected a few times. The genes are TRBV13 and TRBJ1-2; tentatively, D is TRBD1 (6 bases). The germline V gene has CDR1 PRHDT and CDR2 FYEKMQ (reference sequence). This CDR3 is 15 amino acids long. V dropped 11 bases and J dropped 0 bases, with 19 bases sitting between them. DNA for the CDR3: TGTGCCTGGCTAGCGGGGGGGCAAACTAACTATGGCTACACCTTC. Amino acid sequence: CAWLAGGQTNYGYTF.

The rearrangement uses TRBV2 and TRBJ1-5; 9 bases line up with TRBD1. Germline CDR1 SNHLY, CDR2 FYNNEI. Trimming at V came to 5 bases and at J to 11 bases, leaving 13 bases not matched to a gene. This CDR3 spans 15 amino acids. CDR3 nucleotide sequence: TGTGCCAGCAGTCGCGGGACAGGGTTCTCGGAGACCCAGCATTTT. Amino acids: CASSRGTGFSETQHF.

The rearrangement uses TRBV24-1 and TRBJ2-3; TRBD1 agrees at 7 bases. The germline V gene has CDR1 KGHDR and CDR2 SFDVKD. The V and J ends lost 9 bases and 4 bases, in that order; junction bases with no gene match: 15. The CDR3 has 16 residues. The CDR3 DNA sequence: TGTGCCACCTTCAAAGGCCGGGACAGAGCTTCAGATACGCAGTATTTT. Its translation is CATFKGRDRASDTQYF.

This clonotype is a singleton in its sample. No DNA is shown, since the ends of the CDR3 on it are uncertain; the CDR3 is the one TCRdb lists. The V and J genes are TRBV7-2 and TRBJ1-5. The germline V gene has CDR1 SGHTA and CDR2 FQGNSA. Termini included, the CDR3 measures 14 amino acids. The CDR3 spells CASSRDSPLHFGNF.

The gene calls are TRBV6-1 and TRBJ1-5; 7 positions agree with TRBD1. The germline V gene has CDR1 MNHNS and CDR2 SASEGT. CDR3 length: 15 amino acids. V dropped 9 bases and J dropped 6; count of bases not matched to a gene: 14. CDR3 in amino acids: CASQDNGQDPQPQHF. CDR3 DNA sequence: TGTGCCAGTCAGGACAATGGACAGGACCCTCAGCCCCAGCATTTT.

Many counts were recorded for this clonotype. The rearrangement uses TRBV18 and TRBJ1-2; a possible D gene is TRBD1 (6 bases). The V end lost 6 bases, the J end lost 8 bases, and 22 bases lay between the germline ends. CDR3 length: 15 amino acids. CDR1 is KGHSH and CDR2 is LQKENI in the germline V gene. CDR3 sequence: CASSPSVQGSDGYTF. The CDR3 coding sequence is TGTGCCAGCTCTCCCTCAGTACAGGGTTCAGACGGCTACACCTTC.

This clonotype turned up a few times. This chain links TRBV27 with TRBJ1-2; 7 bases line up with TRBD1. Germline CDR1 reads MNHEY; CDR2 reads SMNVEV (reference sequence). V shed 5 bases and J 3 bases; nucleotides not matched to a gene: 18. The CDR3 is made up of 18 amino acids. The CDR3 DNA sequence: TGTGCCAGCAGTCTGAATGACAGGGCCTCTGTAGGGTACTATGGCTACACCTTC. Translating it yields CASSLNDRASVGYYGYTF.

This clonotype was recorded many times. The J gene is TRBJ1-5, the V gene TRBV6-5; weak D call: TRBD1 (5 bases). V lost 0 bases to trimming and J lost 2 bases, with 8 bases between them. This CDR3 has 15 residues. In germline, CDR1 is MNHEY, CDR2 SVGAGI. CDR3 nucleotide sequence: TGTGCCAGCAGTTACTCGACAGCTCGCAATCAGCCCCAGCATTTT. This encodes CASSYSTARNQPQHF.

Regarding this clonotype: Since no conserved phenylalanine or tryptophan closes the CDR3, a read error is the likely cause. The DNA is omitted, as the CDR3 cannot be located on it reliably, and the CDR3 follows TCRdb's listing. The chain has TRBV2 and TRBJ2-6; the D segment call TRBD1 is taken from the table without a DNA check. The CDR3 is 15 residues long, ends included. CDR1 and CDR2 from the germline V gene are SNHLY and FYNNEI. CDR3 region: CASSGTDSETQYFGP.

This clonotype was observed once. One end of the junction varies from germline; a read error may be responsible. The genes are TRBV9 and TRBJ1-2, with a weak D call TRBD1 (6 bases). Germline V CDR1 and CDR2: SGDLS, YYNGEE. This CDR3 region has 13 residues. Here the CDR3 reads CASSPADRGAYSF. The CDR3 DNA follows: TGTGCCAGCAGCCCAGCAGACCGGGGGGCATACAGCTTC. Full variable domain (missing parts from reference TRBV9 and TRBJ1-2): DSGVTQTPKHLITATGQRVTLRCSPRSGDLSVYWYQQSLDQGLQFLIQYYNGEERAKGNILERFSAQQFPDLHSELNLSSLELGDSALYFCASSPADRGAYSFGSGTRLTVV.

Notes on this clonotype: A much more abundant neighbour one base away suggests this may be a read error. The chain uses TRBV2 and TRBJ2-2; 11 nucleotides agree with TRBD2. CDR1 and CDR2 (germline): SNHLY, FYNNEI. Unmatched junction bases numbered 8, after V lost 8 bases and J lost 6 bases. The CDR3 length is 15 residues. The DNA of the CDR3 is TGTGCCAGCCGCAGGACTAGCGGGTACGCCGGGGAGCTGTTTTTT. Protein product: CASRRTSGYAGELFF.

To note about this clonotype: This may be a read error, as it is one base from a much larger clone. The CDR3 DNA follows: TGTGCCGGCAGTTTAACCTCCGGAAACACCATATATTTT. Its protein product is CAGSLTSGNTIYF. This chain links TRBV12-3 or TRBV12-4 with TRBJ1-3; D uncertain. The CDR3 length is 13 residues.

The chain recombines TRBV12-3 or TRBV12-4 with TRBJ2-7, with TRBD1 identical over 7 bases. V lost 8 bases, J lost 2 bases, and 6 bases stayed unmatched. The CDR3 contains 13 residues. Here the CDR3 DNA reads TGTGCCAGCGGAACAGGGGCCGCCTACGAGCAGTACTTC. Translating it yields CASGTGAAYEQYF.

On this clonotype: The DNA is omitted, as the CDR3 cannot be located on it reliably, and the CDR3 follows TCRdb's listing. The chain employs TRBV2 and TRBJ1-2. The CDR3 sequence runs 15 residues, both termini included. Germline-derived CDR1 and CDR2 are SNHLY and FYNNEI. CDR3 sequence reads: CASSVPAGTQYGYTF.

A note on this clonotype: Without the conserved terminal phenylalanine or tryptophan, this CDR3 likely stems from a read error. The chain links TRBV2 to TRBJ2-7, with D hard to call. This CDR3 region has 13 residues. Germline V CDR1 and CDR2: SNHLY, FYNNEI. The ends were cut back, 7 bases at V and 9 bases at J, with 19 bases in the middle. CDR3 residues: CASNPARRDVQYL. The CDR3 nucleotides read TGTGCCAGCAATCCGGCGAGGCGCGACGTGCAGTACCTC.

V and J are TRBV29-1 and TRBJ1-2, with no clear D. The CDR3 totals 10 residues. Germline V CDR1 and CDR2: SQVTM, ANQGSEA. V lost 3 bases, J lost 2 bases, and 1 base lay in between. As DNA, the CDR3 is TGCAGCGTTGAGAACTATGGCTACACCTTC. It specifies CSVENYGYTF.

The rearrangement joins TRBV19 to TRBJ1-1, with 7 nucleotides matching TRBD1. Germline-derived CDR1 and CDR2 are LNHDA and SQIVND (reference sequence). The CDR3 runs to 14 residues. V lost 4 bases and J lost 4; bases outside the gene matches: 6. The chain's CDR3 is CASSTYPGGTEAFF. In DNA, the CDR3 is TGTGCCAGTAGTACCTACCCAGGGGGCACTGAAGCTTTCTTT.

Note on this clonotype: Because it lacks the conserved phenylalanine or tryptophan at the end, this CDR3 is likely a read error. Because the CDR3's place on the DNA is in doubt, the DNA is left out and the CDR3 is given as listed by TCRdb. The rearrangement uses TRBV7-2 and TRBJ2-1; the table names TRBD2, a call not compared with the DNA. The CDR3 is made up of 13 amino acids, end residues included. Germline CDR1 is SGHTA and CDR2 is FQGNSA. CDR3 loop: CASSLGGFNYRYT.

V and J are TRBV20-1 and TRBJ2-3; 7 bases agree with TRBD1. Germline V lookup: CDR1 DFQATT, CDR2 SNEGSKA (reference sequence). Trimming cost V 6 bases and J 4 bases; bases outside gene matches: 10. The CDR3 runs 14 residues. The chain's CDR3 is CSAMTGLAADTQYF. DNA of the CDR3: TGCAGTGCCATGACAGGGTTAGCCGCAGATACGCAGTATTTT.

The chain uses TRBV10-3 and TRBJ2-7; no definite D call. Trimming left V 4 bases short and J 5 bases short, with 12 bases between. Per germline, CDR1 ENHRY and CDR2 SYGVKD. This CDR3 is 13 amino acids long. Here the CDR3 reads CAISALGEDEQYF. CDR3 DNA sequence: TGTGCCATCAGTGCACTGGGCGAAGACGAGCAGTACTTC.

This clonotype showed up just a few times. The chain combines TRBV2 with TRBJ2-5; 9 nucleotides match TRBD1. V shed 7 bases, J shed 5 bases, and the junction held 8 bases outside the gene matches. This CDR3 spans 14 amino acids. Per germline, CDR1 SNHLY and CDR2 FYNNEI. The DNA for the CDR3 is TGTGCCAGCACGGTCGGGACAGGGAGGGAGACCCAGTACTTC. Residues: CASTVGTGRETQYF.

Turning to this clonotype: A much bigger clone sits one base away, suggesting this may be a read error. The V and J genes are TRBV7-2 and TRBJ2-1, with a tentative D call TRBD1 (6 bases). V lost 1 base, J lost 7 bases, and 14 bases lay in between. CDR1 and CDR2 from the germline V gene are SGHTA and FQGNSA. CDR3 length equals 15 residues. The CDR3: CASSLDPLQGNEQFF. CDR3 nucleotide sequence: TGTGCCAGCAGCTTAGATCCCCTACAGGGAAATGAGCAGTTCTTC.

This rearrangement joins TRBV7-6 to TRBJ2-3; D call uncertain. Germline CDR1 and CDR2: SGHVS and FNYEAQ. The ends were cut back, 5 bases at V and 9 bases at J, with 12 bases in the middle. This CDR3 region has 12 residues. The CDR3 DNA sequence: TGTGCCAGCAGCGTCGACTCCTTCACGCAGTATTTT. It specifies CASSVDSFTQYF.

This clonotype was counted only a few times. This chain uses TRBV29-1 with TRBJ1-2; D call uncertain. V lost 3 bases and J lost 8, with 13 bases in between. The length of the CDR3 is 12 residues. CDR1 SQVTM and CDR2 ANQGSEA come from the germline V gene. The CDR3 sequence: CSVEAQNEGYTF. CDR3 nucleotides: TGCAGCGTTGAGGCCCAGAATGAGGGCTACACCTTC.